A selection of T cell receptor beta chains follows, all from one sample in a study of cytomegalovirus exposure and HLA in healthy donors. Profiling relied on immunoSEQ multiplex PCR, and the TCRdb table lists in-frame clones only, not all of them. The sample lists 150,000 to 200,000 clones; around 81% were seen once. The sample was PBMCs. Receptors originate from a young man in good health and CMV-seronegative. Both conserved end residues are part of each CDR3. The D gene is left open where the match is weak. The size field is filled for only some rows; it gives once, few, many or a size class.

cdr3_aa cdr3_nt v_call clone_size d_call j_call
CASSRLIQGYEQYF TGCGCCAGCAGCCGACTTATCCAGGGCTACGAGCAGTACTTC TRBV4-1 - - TRBJ2-7
CATNSQAISGNTIYF TGTGCCACCAATTCCCAGGCCATCTCTGGAAACACCATATATTTT TRBV19 once - TRBJ1-3
CASSVASDRTYEQYF TGTGCCAGCAGCGTAGCAAGCGACAGAACCTACGAGCAGTACTTC TRBV9 - - TRBJ2-7
CASSLRGGEQYF TGTGCCAGCAGTTTAAGGGGAGGCGAGCAGTACTTC TRBV27 - - TRBJ2-7
CASSPQGLAGGPGTDTQYF TGTGCCAGCAGCCCCCAAGGGCTAGCGGGAGGGCCTGGCACAGATACGCAGTATTTT TRBV4-2 - TRBD2 TRBJ2-3
CASSYSLRSAGELFF TGTGCCAGCAGTTACAGTCTGCGGTCCGCCGGGGAGCTGTTTTTT TRBV6-5 - - TRBJ2-2
CAISERQGTGNTIYF TGTGCCATCAGTGAGAGGCAGGGGACTGGAAACACCATATATTTT TRBV10-3 - - TRBJ1-3
CASSQLGTSGKYNEQFF TGTGCCAGCAGCCAATTGGGGACTAGCGGGAAATACAATGAGCAGTTCTTC TRBV11-2 once TRBD2 TRBJ2-1
CATGTSGRADTQYF TGTGCCACCGGGACTAGCGGGAGGGCAGATACGCAGTATTTT TRBV19 few TRBD2 TRBJ2-3
CASSPGLMNTEAFF TGTGCCAGCAGTCCGGGACTCATGAACACTGAAGCTTTCTTT TRBV27 - - TRBJ1-1
CASSLSEGGASPLHF TGCGCCAGCAGCTTGAGCGAAGGTGGTGCTTCACCCCTCCACTTT TRBV5-1 few - TRBJ1-6
CASSSAGTGEAFF TGCGCCAGCAGCTCCGCCGGGACAGGGGAAGCTTTCTTT TRBV5-1 - TRBD1 TRBJ1-1
CASSPRDRGNTEAFF TGTGCCAGCTCACCGCGGGACAGGGGAAACACTGAAGCTTTCTTT TRBV18 - TRBD1 TRBJ1-1
CASSEASGTEAFF TGTGCCAGCAGCGAGGCTTCGGGGACTGAAGCTTTCTTT TRBV27 - - TRBJ1-1
CASTTSRSSYNEQFF TGTGCCAGCACCACTAGCAGGAGCTCCTACAATGAGCAGTTCTTC TRBV11-2 - - TRBJ2-1
CASSSQGTGNNSPLHF TGTGCCAGCAGTTCACAAGGGACAGGGAACAATTCACCCCTCCACTTT TRBV2 - TRBD1 TRBJ1-6
CASSPRDSLNTEAFF TGTGCCAGCAGCCCCCGGGACAGTCTGAACACTGAAGCTTTCTTT TRBV7-9 few TRBD1 TRBJ1-1
CASSNPGQGGGYEQYF TGCGCCAGCAGCAACCCGGGACAGGGGGGTGGTTACGAGCAGTACTTC TRBV5-1 - TRBD1 TRBJ2-7
CASSVDGGSSYGYTF TGTGCCAGCAGCGTAGATGGCGGATCATCCTATGGCTACACCTTC TRBV9 - - TRBJ1-2
CASGGVGGNQPQHF TGTGCCAGCGGGGGGGTTGGAGGCAATCAGCCCCAGCATTTT TRBV25-1 once - TRBJ1-5
CASSSRARDTQYF TGTGCCAGCAGCTCGAGGGCGAGAGATACGCAGTATTTT TRBV11-3 - - TRBJ2-3
CSAAPGQGGEQYF TGCAGCGCCGCACCGGGACAGGGAGGTGAGCAGTACTTC TRBV29-1 - TRBD1 TRBJ2-7
CASNYAKGAAYGYTF TGTGCCAGTAACTACGCGAAGGGGGCCGCCTATGGCTACACCTTC TRBV19 - TRBD1 TRBJ1-2
CASSTRQHSNQPQHF TGTGCCAGTAGTACCCGACAGCATAGCAATCAGCCCCAGCATTTT TRBV19 - - TRBJ1-5
CASSEGLPSYNEQFF TGTGCCAGCAGTGAGGGACTCCCCAGCTACAATGAGCAGTTCTTC TRBV2 - - TRBJ2-1
CASRGQGAPGNTIYF TGTGCCAGCAGGGGACAGGGGGCGCCTGGAAACACCATATATTTT TRBV11-2 - TRBD1 TRBJ1-3
CASSREDTQYF TGTGCCAGCAGCAGAGAAGATACGCAGTATTTT TRBV7-6 - - TRBJ2-3
CAISEMLAGGRSTDTQYF TGTGCCATCAGTGAGATGCTAGCGGGAGGGCGTAGCACAGATACGCAGTATTTT TRBV10-3 - TRBD2 TRBJ2-3
CASSLELARGIDEQYF TGTGCCAGCAGTCTCGAACTCGCCAGGGGGATAGACGAGCAGTACTTC TRBV27 - TRBD1 TRBJ2-7
CASSESTSGTTQYF TGCGCCAGCAGTGAGTCAACTAGCGGGACGACGCAGTATTTT TRBV10-1 few TRBD2 TRBJ2-3
CASSVVGTGAYNEQFF TGTGCCAGCAGCGTAGTGGGGACAGGGGCCTACAATGAGCAGTTCTTC TRBV9 - TRBD1 TRBJ2-1
CASSLSIDRANEQFF TGCGCCAGCAGCTTATCAATTGACAGGGCCAATGAGCAGTTCTTC TRBV5-1 - TRBD1 TRBJ2-1
CASGPGQGIGEQFF TGTGCCAGCGGGCCGGGACAGGGTATCGGTGAGCAGTTCTTC TRBV6-6 - TRBD1 TRBJ2-1
CASSPGGPIEQFF TGTGCCAGCAGTCCGGGAGGGCCAATTGAGCAGTTCTTC TRBV28 once TRBD2 TRBJ2-1
CASSYSSGSGGVGQYF TGTGCCAGCAGTTACTCCTCGGGGAGTGGGGGGGTTGGGCAGTACTTC TRBV6-6 - TRBD2 TRBJ2-7
CASSPGQGGYGYTF TGTGCCAGCAGCCCAGGACAGGGGGGCTATGGCTACACCTTC TRBV7-3 - TRBD1 TRBJ1-2
CASSLVRTGELFF TGTGCCAGCAGCTTAGTCAGAACCGGGGAGCTGTTTTTT TRBV11-3 - - TRBJ2-2